This is a list of T cell receptor beta chains from one sample in a study of cytomegalovirus exposure and HLA in healthy donors. Assay: immunoSEQ multiplex PCR; the TCRdb copy retains only in-frame clones and omits some. The sample has around 130,000 clones, 70% to 85% seen once. Sample: PBMCs. The receptors derive from a boy aged 2-15 years in good health and CMV-seronegative. CDR3s include the opening cysteine and the closing phenylalanine or tryptophan. Each record gives: D gene, clone size, V gene, J gene, CDR3 protein, CDR3 DNA. D genes are given only for firm matches. The size entry is marked missing in some rows and otherwise reads once, few, many or a size class.

NA	NA	TRBV27	TRBJ2-3	CASSQWGPTPDTQYF	TGTGCCAGCAGCCAGTGGGGCCCCACCCCGGATACGCAGTATTTT
NA	NA	TRBV4-2	TRBJ2-6	CASSQDSSGANVLTF	TGTGCCAGCAGCCAAGATAGCTCTGGGGCCAACGTCCTGACTTTC
NA	NA	TRBV15	TRBJ2-7	CATLGGLGEQYF	TGTGCCACCCTTGGGGGGTTGGGCGAGCAGTACTTC
TRBD2	NA	TRBV15	TRBJ2-2	CATSQGGGSSGRITGELFF	TGTGCCACCTCCCAAGGGGGCGGATCTAGCGGGAGGATCACCGGGGAGCTGTTTTTT
NA	NA	TRBV19	TRBJ1-5	CASSKREGRRNQPQHF	TGTGCCAGTAGTAAACGGGAGGGTAGGCGCAATCAGCCCCAGCATTTT
NA	NA	TRBV14	TRBJ1-3	CASSQEGSGGNTIYF	TGTGCCAGCAGCCAAGAGGGTTCAGGTGGAAACACCATATATTTT
NA	NA	TRBV6-5	TRBJ2-7	CASSGQLWSSYEQYF	TGTGCCAGCAGTGGACAACTTTGGAGCTCCTACGAGCAGTACTTC
TRBD1	NA	TRBV7-6	TRBJ2-7	CASSPKGTGTYEQYF	TGTGCCAGCAGCCCTAAAGGGACAGGAACCTACGAGCAGTACTTC
NA	NA	TRBV5-1	TRBJ2-7	CASAKDSLYEQYF	TGCGCCAGTGCTAAGGACAGTTTGTACGAGCAGTACTTC
TRBD1	NA	TRBV7-2	TRBJ2-7	CASSRDRVQYF	TGTGCCAGCAGTCGGGACAGGGTTCAGTACTTC
NA	NA	TRBV7-9	TRBJ2-7	CASTPGEYEQYF	TGTGCCAGCACCCCCGGAGAATACGAGCAGTACTTC
TRBD2	once	TRBV4-3	TRBJ2-3	CASGRSWGGDTQYF	TGCGCCAGCGGTCGGTCCTGGGGGGGGGATACGCAGTATTTT
TRBD2	once	TRBV7-2	TRBJ2-5	CASSALIPSGALETQYF	TGTGCCAGCAGCGCCCTGATCCCTAGCGGGGCCCTGGAGACCCAGTACTTC
NA	NA	TRBV7-9	TRBJ2-1	CASSLDSRVGEQFF	TGTGCCAGCAGCTTAGATTCCAGGGTCGGTGAGCAGTTCTTC
NA	NA	TRBV19	TRBJ1-5	CASSIVADVSQPQHF	TGTGCCAGTAGTATAGTGGCTGATGTATCTCAGCCCCAGCATTTT
TRBD2	NA	TRBV7-8	TRBJ2-1	CASSLTAGGPFVQFF	TGTGCCAGCAGCTTAACAGCGGGAGGGCCGTTCGTGCAGTTCTTC
TRBD2	NA	TRBV6-4	TRBJ2-3	CASSEVAGSSTDTQYF	TGTGCCAGCAGTGAAGTAGCGGGGTCTAGCACAGATACGCAGTATTTT
TRBD1	few	TRBV2	TRBJ1-4	CASSPTGATNEKLFF	TGTGCCAGCAGTCCTACAGGGGCAACTAATGAAAAACTGTTTTTT
NA	NA	TRBV27	TRBJ1-1	CANSSTGLRAFF	TGTGCCAACAGTTCAACAGGGTTGAGGGCTTTCTTT
TRBD1	NA	TRBV27	TRBJ1-5	CASRRDRDQPQHF	TGTGCCAGCAGACGGGACAGAGATCAGCCCCAGCATTTT
NA	once	TRBV23-1	TRBJ1-3	CASNPVSSGNTIYF	TGCGCCAGCAATCCAGTAAGCTCTGGAAACACCATATATTTT
NA	NA	TRBV6-1	TRBJ1-4	CASSENTGSREKLFF	TGTGCCAGCAGTGAAAATACAGGGAGTCGGGAAAAACTGTTTTTT
NA	NA	TRBV18	TRBJ1-5	CASSPASVPNQPQHF	TGTGCCAGCTCACCGGCCTCAGTTCCAAATCAGCCCCAGCATTTT
TRBD2	NA	TRBV19	TRBJ2-3	CASSIEVLAGPTDTQYF	TGTGCCAGTAGTATTGAGGTATTAGCGGGGCCCACAGATACGCAGTATTTT
NA	NA	TRBV19	TRBJ1-1	CASSYRDMGTEAFF	TGTGCCAGTAGTTACCGGGACATGGGCACTGAAGCTTTCTTT
NA	NA	TRBV19	TRBJ1-4	CASSRRFGDEKLFF	TGTGCCAGTAGCAGACGGTTTGGAGATGAAAAACTGTTTTTT
NA	NA	TRBV6-5	TRBJ1-1	CASSHFSENPEAFF	TGTGCCAGCAGCCATTTTTCCGAGAACCCTGAAGCTTTCTTT
NA	NA	TRBV21-1	TRBJ2-2	CASSTTGMGGRAGELFF	TGTGCCAGCTCCACTACGGGGATGGGAGGTCGGGCCGGGGAGCTGTTTTTT
NA	NA	TRBV5-6	TRBJ1-1	CASSLVPGEAFF	TGTGCCAGCAGCTTGGTGCCGGGGGAAGCTTTCTTT
NA	few	TRBV5-5	TRBJ1-4	CASSLTGQGGEKLFF	TGTGCCAGCAGCTTAACAGGGCAGGGCGGTGAAAAACTGTTTTTT
NA	NA	TRBV7-2	TRBJ2-3	CAVGAITDTQYF	TGTGCCGTGGGGGCGATCACAGATACGCAGTATTTT
NA	NA	TRBV21-1	TRBJ2-7	CASSKGDSSYEQYF	TGTGCCAGCAGCAAAGGAGACAGCTCCTACGAGCAGTACTTC
TRBD1	NA	TRBV15	TRBJ1-1	CATIFGQGERNTEAFF	TGTGCCACCATATTCGGACAGGGGGAGAGGAACACTGAAGCTTTCTTT
NA	NA	TRBV13	TRBJ1-1	CASSVGGGTEAFF	TGTGCCAGCAGCGTGGGAGGGGGCACTGAAGCTTTCTTT
TRBD2	NA	TRBV18	TRBJ2-1	CASSPQRLAGGKDLGEQFF	TGTGCCAGCTCACCACAAAGACTAGCGGGAGGGAAAGACCTGGGGGAGCAGTTCTTC
NA	once	TRBV6-4	TRBJ1-1	CASSRTATNTEAFF	TGTGCCAGCAGTAGGACAGCAACGAACACTGAAGCTTTCTTT
TRBD1	NA	TRBV7-3	TRBJ1-1	CASSVTGAAEAFF	TGTGCCAGCAGCGTGACAGGGGCTGCTGAAGCTTTCTTT
NA	NA	TRBV6-6	TRBJ1-3	CASNPVEAGNTIYF	TGTGCCAGCAACCCCGTGGAGGCGGGAAACACCATATATTTT
NA	NA	TRBV9	TRBJ2-2	CASSVTGTGELFF	TGTGCCAGCAGCGTAACGGGTACAGGGGAGCTGTTTTTT
TRBD1	few	TRBV10-3	TRBJ1-5	CAISDDRGNQPQHF	TGTGCCATCAGTGACGACAGGGGCAATCAGCCCCAGCATTTT
TRBD2	NA	TRBV13	TRBJ2-2	CASSLAGDNTGELFF	TGTGCCAGCAGCTTGGCGGGGGACAACACCGGGGAGCTGTTTTTT
NA	NA	TRBV30	TRBJ2-1	CAWSRRFNEQFF	TGTGCCTGGAGTCGTAGATTCAATGAGCAGTTCTTC
NA	NA	TRBV2	TRBJ1-3	CASSENPARIGNTIYF	TGTGCCAGCAGTGAAAACCCGGCGAGGATCGGAAACACCATATATTTT
TRBD1	NA	TRBV28	TRBJ1-2	CASSLGTGVNYGYTF	TGTGCCAGCAGTTTAGGGACAGGGGTTAACTATGGCTACACCTTC
NA	NA	TRBV6-1	TRBJ1-2	CASSEAGGGPGAYGYTF	TGTGCCAGCAGTGAAGCAGGAGGAGGCCCAGGGGCCTATGGCTACACCTTC
NA	few	TRBV25-1	TRBJ1-1	CASSGGHTEAFF	TGTGCCAGCAGTGGGGGGCACACTGAAGCTTTCTTT
NA	few	TRBV20-1	TRBJ2-5	CSAPPRETQYF	TGCAGTGCCCCCCCCCGGGAGACCCAGTACTTC
NA	NA	TRBV9	TRBJ1-1	CASSSTVMNTEAFF	TGTGCCAGCAGCTCGACAGTGATGAACACTGAAGCTTTCTTT
TRBD1	NA	TRBV5-4	TRBJ1-1	CASSPDRVPEAFF	TGTGCCAGCAGCCCGGACAGGGTTCCTGAAGCTTTCTTT
NA	few	TRBV20-1	TRBJ1-1	CSSGGYTEAFF	TGCAGTTCGGGGGGGTACACTGAAGCTTTCTTT
TRBD1	NA	TRBV6-4	TRBJ1-6	CASSPTGTNSPLHF	TGTGCCAGCAGCCCGACAGGGACCAATTCACCCCTCCACTTT
TRBD2	once	TRBV5-4	TRBJ2-7	CASSLWEGHYEQYF	TGTGCCAGCAGCTTGTGGGAGGGCCACTACGAGCAGTACTTC
TRBD2	NA	TRBV7-6	TRBJ2-3	CASSSPPAGYTDTQYF	TGTGCCAGCAGCTCCCCCCCAGCGGGGTATACAGATACGCAGTATTTT
TRBD1	NA	TRBV10-3	TRBJ1-3	CAISAPDREGNTIYF	TGTGCCATCAGCGCTCCAGACAGGGAGGGAAACACCATATATTTT